This T cell receptor (beta chain) was captured by sequencing in a study of cytomegalovirus exposure and HLA in healthy donors. The germline CDR1 and CDR2 sequences are MNHNS and SASEGT. This CDR3 has 14 residues. V lost 6 bases to trimming and J lost 2 bases, with 12 bases between them. Sequencing used immunoSEQ multiplex PCR; TCRdb keeps in-frame clones, though not all of them. The sample carries tens of thousands of clones, 70% to 90% recorded once. The chain couples TRBV6-1 to TRBJ2-3; the D gene is possibly TRBD2 (6 bases). The sequenced material came from PBMCs. The receptor was derived from a young woman in good health and CMV-seronegative. CDR3 bases: TGTGCCAGCAGCGTTGGACTATTCACAGATACGCAGTATTTT. It translates to CASSVGLFTDTQYF.